These 6 T cell receptor beta chains came from one sample sequenced in a study of T cell responses to AZD1222 COVID-19 vaccine. Data came from immunoSEQ multiplex PCR; TCRdb stores just in-frame clones and leaves some out. This table holds about 97,000 clones, approximately 90% found once. The sequencing here drew on peripheral blood, taken on day 0 of AZD1222 vaccination. All receptors come from an adult in good health.

The chain recombines TRBV9 with TRBJ1-3; D may be TRBD1 (6 bases). The V and J ends lost 4 bases and 2 bases respectively, with 13 bases between them. The CDR3 has 15 amino acids. CDR1 is SGDLS and CDR2 is YYNGEE in the germline V gene. CDR3 coding DNA: TGTGCCAGCAGCCGCTCGTCAGGGGCTGGAAACACCATATATTTT. Its protein product is CASSRSSGAGNTIYF.

The chain couples TRBV30 to TRBJ1-2, with D possibly matching TRBD1 (5 bases). Germline CDR1 is GTSNPN and CDR2 is SVGIG (reference sequence). Trimming left V 7 bases short and J 2 bases short, with 17 bases between. This CDR3 is built from 14 residues. Here the CDR3 reads CALTGRLSNYGYTF. In nucleotides, the CDR3 is TGTGCCTTAACGGGACGGCTGAGCAACTATGGCTACACCTTC.

This clone was seen once. The V and J genes are TRBV18 and TRBJ1-4; D is uncertain. Trimming stripped 3 bases from V and 0 bases from J, with 2 bases between. Per germline, CDR1 KGHSH and CDR2 LQKENI. The CDR3 covers 13 residues. The CDR3 is CASSPSTNEKLFF. In DNA, the CDR3 is TGTGCCAGCTCACCGTCAACTAATGAAAAACTGTTTTTT.

The CDR3 reads CASSQDATSETEQYF. In DNA, the CDR3 is TGTGCCAGCAGCCAAGATGCGACTAGCGAAACCGAGCAGTACTTC. This chain joins TRBV4-2 and TRBJ2-7; 8 bases agree with TRBD2. Trimming removed 0 bases from V and 6 bases from J; junction bases left unmatched: 7. Per germline, CDR1 LGHNA and CDR2 YNFKEQ. The CDR3 totals 15 residues.

The chain joins TRBV7-9 to TRBJ1-4; D is perhaps TRBD1 (5 bases). The germline gives CDR1 SEHNR, CDR2 FQNEAQ (reference sequence). The CDR3 runs to 14 residues. V was cut by 5 bases and J by 8 bases, with 15 bases left in between. The CDR3 nucleotides read TGTGCCAGCAGCCCCGAGTTGGGGGGGGAAAAACTGTTTTTT. Translated, it gives CASSPELGGEKLFF.

The V gene is TRBV12-3 or TRBV12-4, the J gene TRBJ1-1; no clear D. The CDR3 sequence is 13 residues long. The germline V and J ends were trimmed by 7 bases and 4 bases, with 13 bases remaining between them. This chain's CDR3 is CASINWGGTEAFF. The CDR3 DNA reads TGTGCCAGCATCAACTGGGGAGGCACTGAAGCTTTCTTT.